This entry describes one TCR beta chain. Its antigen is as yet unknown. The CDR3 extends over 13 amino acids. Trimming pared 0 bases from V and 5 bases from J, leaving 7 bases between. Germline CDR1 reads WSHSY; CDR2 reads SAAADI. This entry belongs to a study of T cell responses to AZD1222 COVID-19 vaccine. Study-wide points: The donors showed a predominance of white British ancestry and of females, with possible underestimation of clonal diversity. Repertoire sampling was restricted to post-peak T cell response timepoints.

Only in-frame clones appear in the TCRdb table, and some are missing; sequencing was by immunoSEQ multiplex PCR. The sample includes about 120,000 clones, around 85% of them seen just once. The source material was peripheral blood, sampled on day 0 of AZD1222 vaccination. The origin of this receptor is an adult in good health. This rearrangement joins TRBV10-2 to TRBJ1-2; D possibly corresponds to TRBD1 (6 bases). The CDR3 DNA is TGCGCCAGCAGTGAGTCGAGGGGGTATGGCTACACCTTC. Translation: CASSESRGYGYTF.